A selection of T cell receptor beta chains follows, all from one sample in a study of blood T cell repertoires in COVID-19. Repertoires were generated with immunoSEQ multiplex PCR, while TCRdb's copy carries only in-frame clones and drops some. The sample holds 95,000 to 120,000 clones, roughly 80% seen once. Input material: peripheral blood. These receptors were obtained from a man in his forties or fifties with acute or convalescent COVID-19. The conserved cysteine and the conserved F or W are not part of the CDR3 here. Each record gives: V gene, J gene, CDR3 protein.

TRBV5-6	TRBJ2-7	ASSLGLYEQY
TRBV5-6	TRBJ2-1	ASSTGLAGGVHNEQF
TRBV11-2	TRBJ2-7	ASSPGGILSVEQY
TRBV5-4	TRBJ2-7	ASSAPGQGSHEQY
TRBV11-3	TRBJ2-2	ASSLGTLNTGELF
TRBV6-2/TRBV6-3	TRBJ2-3	ASSYSIPAGSTDTQY
TRBV7-2	TRBJ2-3	ASSPGGGSDTQY
TRBV5-1	TRBJ2-2	ASSLGRNTGELF
TRBV5-6	TRBJ1-2	ASSSYTGEGYT
TRBV7-8	TRBJ1-1	ASSLDSNTEAF
TRBV19	TRBJ2-5	ASSIGQGSLETQY
TRBV5-1	TRBJ2-5	ASSKTGGPEETQY
TRBV30	TRBJ1-1	AWGRKAGDLAEAF
TRBV6-2/TRBV6-3	TRBJ2-3	ASSYSRGQGVDTQY
TRBV29-1	TRBJ2-2	SGAGTDTGELF
TRBV6-1	TRBJ1-1	ASSEGLGEHTEAF
TRBV19	TRBJ2-5	ASSIIPGTGAETQY
TRBV30	TRBJ2-5	ALTLGLAGETQY
TRBV19	TRBJ1-3	ASRRQPYSGNTIY
TRBV7-2	TRBJ1-1	ASRRLAEAF
TRBV6-6	TRBJ2-7	ASSSAYEQY
TRBV27	TRBJ1-4	ASSLAGLNNEKLF
TRBV5-4	TRBJ1-2	ASSLRSYGYT
TRBV7-3	TRBJ2-1	ASSLAGAPDEQF
TRBV21-1	TRBJ1-2	ASSERGQVPDGYT
TRBV6-1	TRBJ1-2	ASSEGGEAYGYT
TRBV5-4	TRBJ2-2	ASSLVDTSTGELF
TRBV5-1	TRBJ1-1	ASSFSRRGAEAF
TRBV6-5	TRBJ1-1	ASRGTANTEAF
TRBV9	TRBJ2-5	ASSAGTGELETQY
TRBV6-6	TRBJ2-7	ASSSRPRDRGYEQY
TRBV7-9	TRBJ1-1	ASSLVRVGGTEAF
TRBV19	TRBJ1-5	ASSPRQGTNQPQH
TRBV30	TRBJ1-2	AWRGAYGYT
TRBV12-5	TRBJ2-1	ASGLTRDGTGFPHEQF
TRBV2	TRBJ2-3	ASSERQQVDTQY
TRBV7-3	TRBJ1-6	ASSQGQGVNSPLH
TRBV9	TRBJ2-1	ASSVTSGQGIKF
TRBV21-1	TRBJ1-6	ASSGQELSNSPLH
TRBV6-4	TRBJ2-2	ASSGQGPTPSTGELF
TRBV20-1	TRBJ1-1	SASRRRDKTEAF
TRBV6-5	TRBJ1-6	ASSFRVTGVNSPLH
TRBV2	TRBJ2-5	ASRRLNGEETQY
TRBV20-1	TRBJ1-1	SASRGHANTEAF
TRBV28	TRBJ2-3	ASRGHPGGGAPDTQY
TRBV5-1	TRBJ1-1	ASSWSGREINTEAF
TRBV11-2	TRBJ1-6	ASSLVPTGGADNSPLH
TRBV9	TRBJ1-2	ASSKDGTLGGYT
TRBV4-1	TRBJ2-3	ASSQTGGPTDTQY
TRBV30	TRBJ1-1	AWLRFGRGPRDQAF
TRBV19	TRBJ1-2	ASSSTANYGYT
TRBV28	TRBJ2-7	ASSSPAGGTYEQY
TRBV2	TRBJ2-5	ASSFRRLRETQY
TRBV10-1	TRBJ1-6	ASSGFTGSPLH
TRBV12-3/TRBV12-4	TRBJ2-3	ASSFQVTDTQY